Below, 7 T cell receptor beta chains from the same sample are listed, as sequenced in a study of T cell repertoires in ileal Crohn's disease. Assay: immunoSEQ multiplex PCR; the TCRdb copy retains only in-frame clones and omits some. Of more than 11,000 clones detected, 80% to 90% appear once; the ten largest clones hold 6.5%. Sequencing was carried out using ileal tissue. These receptor sequences come from an adult with Crohn's disease.

This clone is medium-sized (0.01 to 0.1%) within its sample. The chain has TRBV19 and TRBJ1-1; 7 bases map to TRBD1. Germline trimming cut 2 bases from V and 1 base from J; bases unmatched to any gene: 4. Per germline, CDR1 LNHDA and CDR2 SQIVND (reference sequence). This CDR3 region has 15 residues. CDR3 bases: TGTGCCAGTAGTATATATGAGGGGGCGAACACTGAAGCTTTCTTT. Its translation is CASSIYEGANTEAFF.

The chain couples TRBV29-1 to TRBJ1-2; D may be TRBD1 (6 bases). The germline gives CDR1 SQVTM, CDR2 ANQGSEA. This CDR3 region has 14 residues. V gave up 6 bases and J gave up 6 bases, with 20 bases separating them. CDR3 sequence: CSVGGGPEGNGYTF. The CDR3 DNA reads TGCAGCGTGGGGGGGGGCCCCGAGGGGAATGGCTACACCTTC.

J is TRBJ2-2 and V is TRBV19; 8 bases align to TRBD2. Trimming took 6 bases from V and 4 from J; bases not matched to a gene: 7. Germline lookup yields CDR1 LNHDA and CDR2 SQIVND (reference sequence). The CDR3 runs to 15 residues. The CDR3 here is CASRAAGGGTGELFF. CDR3 DNA: TGTGCCAGTAGGGCGGCGGGGGGTGGCACCGGGGAGCTGTTTTTT.

The chain has TRBV7-2 and TRBJ1-2; no definite D call. The germline gives CDR1 SGHTA, CDR2 FQGNSA. The CDR3 is made up of 18 amino acids. Trimming left V 1 base short and J 7 bases short, with 25 bases between. The CDR3 bases are TGTGCCAGCAGCTTAGAATCGGGCGGGCTCCCACCGACCACTGGCTACACCTTC. Its translation is CASSLESGGLPPTTGYTF.

The CDR3 DNA follows: TGCGCCAGCAGCCCGATAGCTACGAACACTGAAGCTTTCTTT. Amino acids: CASSPIATNTEAFF. V usage is TRBV5-1 and J usage is TRBJ1-1; D remains unclear. The ends were cut back, 4 bases at V and 1 base at J, with 11 bases in the middle. Looked up from germline, CDR1 is SGHRS and CDR2 is YFSETQ. This CDR3 is built from 14 residues.

The chain joins TRBV11-2 to TRBJ2-1; D is unclear. From germline, CDR1 is SGHAT and CDR2 FQNNGV. The germline V and J ends were trimmed by 3 bases and 6 bases, with 6 bases remaining between them. The CDR3 is 12 amino acids. CDR3 residues: CASSFRGNEQFF. Here the CDR3 DNA reads TGTGCCAGCAGCTTTAGAGGCAATGAGCAGTTCTTC.

CDR3 loop: CASSLSGGGIPETQYF. CDR3 in DNA: TGTGCCAGCAGCTTAAGCGGGGGGGGGATCCCAGAGACCCAGTACTTC. The chain joins TRBV9 to TRBJ2-5; 10 nucleotides agree with TRBD2. The length of the CDR3 is 16 residues. The trim removed 4 bases at V and 4 bases at J, leaving 10 bases unmatched. Germline V gives CDR1 SGDLS, CDR2 YYNGEE.